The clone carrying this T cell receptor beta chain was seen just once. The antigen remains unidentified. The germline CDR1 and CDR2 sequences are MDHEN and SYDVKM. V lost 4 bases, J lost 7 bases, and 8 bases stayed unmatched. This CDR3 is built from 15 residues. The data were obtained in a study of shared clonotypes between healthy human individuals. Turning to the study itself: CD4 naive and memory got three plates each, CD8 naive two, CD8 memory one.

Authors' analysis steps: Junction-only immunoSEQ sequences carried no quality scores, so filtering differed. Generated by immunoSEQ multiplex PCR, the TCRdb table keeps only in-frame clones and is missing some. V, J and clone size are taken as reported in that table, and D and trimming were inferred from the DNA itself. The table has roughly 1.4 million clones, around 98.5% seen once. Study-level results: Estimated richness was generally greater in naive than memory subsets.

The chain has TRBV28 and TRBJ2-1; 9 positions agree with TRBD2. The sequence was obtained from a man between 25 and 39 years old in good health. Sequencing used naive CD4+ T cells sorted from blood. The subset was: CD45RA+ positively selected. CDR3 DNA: TGTGCCAGCAGTTCCGGGGCGGGAGGGCCTAATGAGCAGTTCTTC. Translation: CASSSGAGGPNEQFF.